This T cell receptor (beta chain) was found in a study of blood T cell repertoires in COVID-19. Turning to the study itself: For recovered donors of Cohort 3, there were two negative PCRs, clearance, or symptom resolution. The United States, Italy and Spain provided the acute and convalescent COVID-19 samples.

TCRdb's table, derived via immunoSEQ multiplex PCR, lists solely in-frame clones and lacks some. This sample has a few hundred thousand clones; 86% occur once, and the top ten carry 3.1%. Participants were placed into cohorts based on the clinical history they reported. CDR1 LGHNA and CDR2 YNFKEQ come from the germline V gene. Trimming stripped 2 bases from V and 5 bases from J, with 12 bases between. The CDR3 extends over 14 amino acids. The clonotype was recovered from a woman aged 50 to 60 in a cohort exposed to, infected with or recovered from COVID-19 (not recorded which). The gene calls are TRBV4-2 and TRBJ1-2, with D perhaps matching TRBD1 (6 bases). The sequenced sample was PBMCs or T cells enriched from blood (not recorded which). In nucleotides, the CDR3 is TGTGCCAGCAGCCAAAACAGGGCTGGGTATGGCTACACCTTC. It codes for CASSQNRAGYGYTF.